This T cell receptor (beta chain) originates from a study of technical replicates of blood from several donors. V was shortened by 5 bases and J by 2 bases, with 13 bases between the two germline ends. Looked up from germline, CDR1 is MGHDK and CDR2 is SYGVNS. The CDR3 has 16 residues. Sequenced by immunoSEQ multiplex PCR; TCRdb stores in-frame clones only, minus some. The table lists roughly 87,000 clones, around 90% of them singletons. Material: T cells isolated from PBMCs. This TCR derives from a human donor in good health. The rearrangement uses TRBV25-1 and TRBJ2-6; unclear D gene. The CDR3 sequence: CASSSTRHPGANVLTF. As DNA, the CDR3 is TGTGCCAGCAGTAGTACAAGACACCCTGGGGCCAACGTCCTGACTTTC.